Listed below are T cell receptor beta chains from one sample, sequenced in a study of blood T cell repertoires in COVID-19. The repertoire was sequenced with immunoSEQ multiplex PCR; TCRdb's copy has only in-frame clones and lacks some. The sample records around 200,000 clones, roughly 80% being singletons. The material sequenced was peripheral blood. Receptors originate from a human donor in a cohort sampled during active COVID-19. The CDR3 runs from the conserved cysteine through the conserved F or W.

v_gene	CDR3aa
TRBV5-1	CASSRGPSYEQYF
TRBV27	CASSRALSGAPNTGELFF
TRBV28	CASLRDSSKSPLHF
TRBV24-1	CATSDLGRLFF
TRBV28	CASSLPTGRREQYF
TRBV6-2/TRBV6-3	CASSLPHGRQETQYF
TRBV5-6	CASSLEFIGDSYNEQFF
TRBV7-9	CASSPFGQLVSGANVLTF
TRBV4-1	CASSLLRGGRAPDTQYF
TRBV13	CASSLGGLAGGFSVSYEQYF
TRBV28	CASFENGSPETGELFF
TRBV6-2/TRBV6-3	CASSYSRTSGIYEQYF
TRBV4-1	CASSQTGLAGYEQFF
TRBV5-1	CASSRRRVHNTEAFF
TRBV11-1	CASSARGGSYEQYF
TRBV28	CASSFNRGETQYF